Following are 14 T cell receptor beta chains from one sample sequenced in a study of T-cell reconstitution after alpha-beta-depleted transplantation in children. During its preparation, the TCRbeta library received unique molecular identifiers. TCRdb reprocessed the PCR reads with MiXCR, giving one entry per CDR3 protein. The sample lists around 72,000 distinct CDR3 sequences, 4.9% seen once, with approximately 17% in the top ten. The sample in question was PBMCs, mostly from graft donor cells, obtained 180 days after TCRalphabeta/CD19-depleted stem cell transplant. These receptor sequences come from a boy less than two years old who had a stem cell transplant for acute myeloid leukemia, so the T cells may come from the graft donor.

In its sample, this clonotype was seen many times. The chain is built from TRBV24-1 and TRBJ2-1; 11 bases are shared with TRBD2. The CDR3 contains 16 residues. Germline CDR1 and CDR2: KGHDR and SFDVKD. After removal of 4 bases from V and 5 bases from J, the junction contained 6 bases not matched to a gene. In DNA, the CDR3 is TGTGCCACCAGTGAGATTAGCGGGGGGGTAAACAATGAGCAGTTCTTC. Residues: CATSEISGGVNNEQFF.

Many counts were recorded for this clonotype. This sequence joins TRBV5-1 and TRBJ2-7; no clear D gene. Germline values: CDR1 SGHRS, CDR2 YFSETQ. The CDR3 is 15 residues long. V dropped 0 bases and J dropped 2 bases, with 12 bases sitting between them. CDR3 sequence reads: CASSLEVGSTYEQYF. The CDR3 DNA is TGCGCCAGCAGCTTGGAGGTAGGGTCCACCTACGAGCAGTACTTC.

Many counts were recorded for this clonotype. The rearrangement links TRBV5-1 to TRBJ1-4, with no clear D. CDR3 length: 15 amino acids. In germline, CDR1 is SGHRS, CDR2 YFSETQ. Trimming took off 0 bases at V and 8 bases at J, with 14 bases between the two ends. The CDR3 nucleotides are TGCGCCAGCAGCTTGGCTGGGTACGATGGGGAAAAACTGTTTTTT. It is translated as CASSLAGYDGEKLFF.

This clonotype came up many times. The chain employs TRBV12-3 or TRBV12-4 and TRBJ2-2; TRBD1 matches 12 bases. Trimming at V came to 6 bases and at J to 6 bases, leaving 5 bases not matched to a gene. The CDR3 is made up of 15 amino acids. Here the CDR3 reads CASRSGTGGPGELFF. CDR3 coding DNA: TGTGCCAGCAGGTCCGGGACAGGGGGCCCCGGGGAGCTGTTTTTT.

In this sample, this clonotype turned up many times. V gene TRBV29-1 combines with J gene TRBJ2-2; 13 nucleotides align to TRBD2. Germline values: CDR1 SQVTM, CDR2 ANQGSEA. CDR3 length equals 16 residues. V gave up 6 bases and J gave up 5 bases; unmatched junction bases: 9. CDR3 coding DNA: TGCAGCGTCGGCGGGACTAGCGGGGTTCCGACCGGGGAGCTGTTTTTT. It yields the protein CSVGGTSGVPTGELFF.

This clonotype was recorded at least ten times. The V and J genes are TRBV13 and TRBJ2-2; unclear D gene. This CDR3 comprises 12 residues. Germline values: CDR1 PRHDT, CDR2 FYEKMQ (reference sequence). The V end was cut by 3 bases, the J end by 4 bases, with 3 bases between. CDR3 loop: CASSFPTGELFF. The CDR3 bases are TGTGCCAGCAGCTTTCCCACCGGGGAGCTGTTTTTT.

Points on this clonotype: A read error may be the cause here, since a much bigger clone is one base away. This chain uses TRBV20-1 with TRBJ2-1, with D perhaps assigned TRBD1 or TRBD2 (6 bases each). From germline, CDR1 is DFQATT and CDR2 SNEGSKA (reference sequence). The CDR3 extends over 16 amino acids. The CDR3 DNA sequence: TGCAGTGCCCCGAAGGTCGGGGGCTTCTCCTACAATGAGCAGCTCTTC. Amino acid sequence: CSAPKVGGFSYNEQLF.

This clonotype has ten or more counts. V gene TRBV11-3 combines with J gene TRBJ2-7; possible D gene TRBD2, 5 bases. This CDR3 contains 12 residues. Trimming removed 5 bases from V and 5 bases from J, with 10 bases in between. Germline CDR1 SGHNT, CDR2 YENEEA. The CDR3: CASSLRVDEQYF. Here the CDR3 DNA reads TGTGCCAGCAGCCTGCGGGTCGACGAGCAGTACTTC.

This clonotype was recorded many times. The rearrangement uses TRBV30 and TRBJ1-1, with D perhaps TRBD1 (6 bases). This CDR3 is 12 amino acids long. V lost 3 bases and J lost 7, with 12 bases in between. The germline V gene has CDR1 GTSNPN and CDR2 SVGIG (reference sequence). CDR3 sequence (DNA): TGTGCCTGGAGGGGTAGGACAGTTGAAGCTTTCTTT. Amino acids: CAWRGRTVEAFF.

This clonotype was recorded at least ten times. This rearrangement joins TRBV20-1 to TRBJ1-5; tentatively, D is TRBD1 (5 bases). This CDR3 contains 13 residues. Per germline, CDR1 DFQATT and CDR2 SNEGSKA (reference sequence). Trimming pared 3 bases from V and 2 bases from J, leaving 8 bases between. The CDR3 region is CSASLRGNQPQHF. The DNA of the CDR3 is TGCAGTGCTAGCCTCAGGGGCAATCAGCCCCAGCATTTT.

This clonotype occurred many times. The J gene is TRBJ2-1, the V gene TRBV7-9; D possibly corresponds to TRBD2 (5 bases). The V gene's germline CDR1 is SEHNR and CDR2 FQNEAQ (reference sequence). This CDR3 has 13 residues. Between the trimmed V and J ends, which lost 4 bases and 7 bases, there was a span of 11 bases. CDR3 loop: CASSSWTGNEQFF. CDR3 bases: TGTGCCAGCAGCTCTTGGACGGGGAATGAGCAGTTCTTC. The full variable domain, with the rest looked up from reference TRBV7-9 and TRBJ2-1, is DTGVSQNPRHKITKRGQNVTFRCDPISEHNRLYWYRQTLGQGPEFLTYFQNEAQLEKSRLLSDRFSAERPKGSFSTLEIQRTEQGDSAMYLCASSSWTGNEQFFGPGTRLTVL.

Ten or more counts support this clonotype. V is TRBV12-3 or TRBV12-4 and J is TRBJ2-1; a weak D match, TRBD1 (6 bases). The length of the CDR3 is 16 residues. V lost 7 bases to trimming and J lost 8 bases, with 24 bases between them. This CDR3 is CASKPPASFRGHEQFF. DNA of the CDR3: TGTGCCAGCAAACCCCCCGCCTCATTCAGGGGTCATGAGCAGTTCTTC.

This clonotype was counted many times. The genes are TRBV18 and TRBJ2-5, with D uncertain. This CDR3 has 15 amino acids. V was shortened by 0 bases and J by 2 bases, with 10 bases between the two germline ends. CDR1 KGHSH and CDR2 LQKENI come from the germline V gene. DNA of the CDR3: TGTGCCAGCTCACCACCGGCAACTCCACAAGAGACCCAGTACTTC. Residues: CASSPPATPQETQYF.

This clonotype was recorded at least ten times. The chain joins TRBV6-2 or TRBV6-3 to TRBJ2-3; D is unclear. V was cut by 6 bases and J by 8 bases, with 15 bases left in between. This CDR3 contains 13 residues. Germline V gene data show CDR1 as MNHEY and CDR2 as SVGEGT. CDR3 residues: CASRHLTALTQYF. In DNA form, the CDR3 reads TGTGCCAGCAGACACCTGACGGCCCTTACGCAGTATTTT.